The sequence of this T cell receptor (beta chain) was determined in a study of spatial heterogeneity in lung cancer. Broader study findings: Whereas they appeared in blood less at follow-up, ubiquitous expanded tumor TCRs appeared there more at resection.

Indicated time point: blood at routine non-recurrence follow-up after resection. Without sorting, whole RNA was sequenced from tumor, nontumor lung or frozen PBMC. With regard to this clonotype: The antigen is unknown.

A single record per CDR3 protein comes from TCRdb applying MiXCR to the 5' RACE reads. The sample yields tens of thousands of distinct CDR3 sequences, 10% to 15% seen once. Trimming took 7 bases from V and 6 from J, leaving 16 bases between them. The CDR3 runs 13 residues. Germline V gene data show CDR1 as SQVTM and CDR2 as ANQGSEA. Sequenced material: PBMCs, taken at follow-up. The chain employs TRBV29-1 and TRBJ1-5, with a weak D call TRBD1 (6 bases). This sequence was found in a male donor with early-stage non-small cell lung cancer. The CDR3 sequence is CSAQGQRGQPQHF. The CDR3 DNA reads as TGCAGCGCCCAGGGGCAACGAGGTCAGCCCCAGCATTTT.